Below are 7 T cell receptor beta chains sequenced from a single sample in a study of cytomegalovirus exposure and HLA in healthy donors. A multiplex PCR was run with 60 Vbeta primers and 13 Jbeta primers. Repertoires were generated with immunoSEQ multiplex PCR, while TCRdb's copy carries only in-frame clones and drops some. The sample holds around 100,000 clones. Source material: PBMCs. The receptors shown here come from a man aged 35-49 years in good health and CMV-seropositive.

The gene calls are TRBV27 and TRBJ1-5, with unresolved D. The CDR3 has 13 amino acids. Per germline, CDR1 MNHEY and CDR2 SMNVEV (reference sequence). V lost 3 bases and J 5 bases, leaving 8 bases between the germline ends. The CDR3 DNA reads TGTGCCAGCAGTTTCCGGTACGATCAGCCCCAGCATTTT. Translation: CASSFRYDQPQHF.

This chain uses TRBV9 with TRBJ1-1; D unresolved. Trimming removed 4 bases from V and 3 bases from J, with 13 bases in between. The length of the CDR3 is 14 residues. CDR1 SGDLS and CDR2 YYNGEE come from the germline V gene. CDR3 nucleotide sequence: TGTGCCAGCAGCAGAACCCGAAGCGACACTGAAGCTTTCTTT. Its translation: CASSRTRSDTEAFF. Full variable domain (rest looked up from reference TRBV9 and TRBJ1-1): DSGVTQTPKHLITATGQRVTLRCSPRSGDLSVYWYQQSLDQGLQFLIQYYNGEERAKGNILERFSAQQFPDLHSELNLSSLELGDSALYFCASSRTRSDTEAFFGQGTRLTVV.

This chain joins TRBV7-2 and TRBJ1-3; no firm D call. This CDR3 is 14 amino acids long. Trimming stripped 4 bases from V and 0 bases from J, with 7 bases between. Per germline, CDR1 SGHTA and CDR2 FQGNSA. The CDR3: CASSSAHSGNTIYF. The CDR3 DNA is TGTGCCAGCAGCTCTGCGCACTCTGGAAACACCATATATTTT.

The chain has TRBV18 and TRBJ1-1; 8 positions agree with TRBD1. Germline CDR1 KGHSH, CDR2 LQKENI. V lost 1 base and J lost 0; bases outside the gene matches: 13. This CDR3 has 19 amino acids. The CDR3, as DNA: TGTGCCAGCTCACCACGTCGAGCAGGGGGCAGCGGGTTGAACACTGAAGCTTTCTTT. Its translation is CASSPRRAGGSGLNTEAFF.

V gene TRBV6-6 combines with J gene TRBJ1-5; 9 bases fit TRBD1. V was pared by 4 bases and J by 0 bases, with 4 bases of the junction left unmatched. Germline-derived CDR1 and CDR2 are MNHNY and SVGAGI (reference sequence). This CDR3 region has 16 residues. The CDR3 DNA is TGTGCCAGCAGTTCCTGGGACAGGGTTAGCAATCAGCCCCAGCATTTT. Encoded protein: CASSSWDRVSNQPQHF.

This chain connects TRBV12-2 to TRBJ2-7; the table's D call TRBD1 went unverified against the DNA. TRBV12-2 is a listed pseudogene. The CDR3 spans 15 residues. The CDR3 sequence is CASRLGGQGPYEQYF. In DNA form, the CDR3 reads TGTGCAAGTCGCTTAGGGGGACAGGGACCCTACGAGCAGTACTTC.

DNA for the CDR3: TGTGCCAGCAGTTACCTAGCGGGATACGAGCAGTACTTC. Translating it yields CASSYLAGYEQYF. The chain links TRBV6-6 to TRBJ2-7; 9 nucleotides match TRBD2. Trimming cost V 2 bases and J 4 bases; bases outside gene matches: 0. The CDR3 spans 13 residues. The V gene's germline CDR1 is MNHNY and CDR2 SVGAGI (reference sequence).